This T cell receptor (beta chain) was profiled in a study of CD8+ T cells in alopecia areata. Study observations and caveats: Scalp repertoires also include resident alphabeta T cells from normal skin. It was less clear whether patients shared TCRs than it was in mice, possibly because of HLA.

Once RNA had been extracted, it was reverse transcribed into cDNA to act as the sequencing template. TCRdb keeps only in-frame clones here, not all; method: immunoSEQ multiplex PCR. The data show about 150,000 clones, with approximately 56% seen just once and 36% held by the top ten. PBMCs were stained for CD3, CD4 and CD8, and CD4+ and CD8+ T cells were sorted. Germline CDR1 and CDR2: SGHDT and YYEEEE. Trimming took 5 bases from V and 14 from J; bases not matched to a gene: 8. The CDR3 is 12 amino acids. This clone was seen a few times. Its antigen is not identified. This TCR was recovered from a human donor in good health. The chain couples TRBV5-6 to TRBJ2-5; 11 positions agree with TRBD2. The sequencing input was CD8+ T cells sorted from blood. The CDR3 bases are TGTGCCAGCAGTCTGGGACTAGCGGAAACTTACTTC. As protein: CASSLGLAETYF.